The sequence of this T cell receptor (beta chain) was determined in a study of long-term antiretroviral therapy in people with HIV. Overall study results and limits: Repertoires with HIV possessed tighter CDR3 length spans than those of controls. All blood samples came from the years 2004 to 2017, possibly under older ART regimens.

The run of the v3.0 immunoSEQ assay was at survey level. Researchers set sequencing to target roughly 35,000-55,000 T-cell genomes per sample. The method was immunoSEQ multiplex PCR; TCRdb's version includes in-frame clones alone and lacks a portion of them. The sample has more than 25,000 clones, around 90% seen once. Each donor had at least one pre-ART and at least two post-ART PBMC samples. CDR3 length equals 15 residues. CDR1 is SEHNR, CDR2 FQNEAQ, per germline (reference sequence). Trimming removed 2 bases from V and 5 bases from J; junction bases left unmatched: 4. This clone has only one observation. Its specificity is not known.

The chain carries TRBV7-9 and TRBJ2-3; 10 bases agree with TRBD2. Sequences were derived from unsorted PBMCs, sampled 3.2 years before starting antiretroviral therapy. The sequence was collected from a man between 45 and 60 years old with HIV. CDR3 nucleotide sequence: TGTGCCAGCAGCTTAACTAGCGGGGACATAGATACGCAGTATTTT. It yields the protein CASSLTSGDIDTQYF.